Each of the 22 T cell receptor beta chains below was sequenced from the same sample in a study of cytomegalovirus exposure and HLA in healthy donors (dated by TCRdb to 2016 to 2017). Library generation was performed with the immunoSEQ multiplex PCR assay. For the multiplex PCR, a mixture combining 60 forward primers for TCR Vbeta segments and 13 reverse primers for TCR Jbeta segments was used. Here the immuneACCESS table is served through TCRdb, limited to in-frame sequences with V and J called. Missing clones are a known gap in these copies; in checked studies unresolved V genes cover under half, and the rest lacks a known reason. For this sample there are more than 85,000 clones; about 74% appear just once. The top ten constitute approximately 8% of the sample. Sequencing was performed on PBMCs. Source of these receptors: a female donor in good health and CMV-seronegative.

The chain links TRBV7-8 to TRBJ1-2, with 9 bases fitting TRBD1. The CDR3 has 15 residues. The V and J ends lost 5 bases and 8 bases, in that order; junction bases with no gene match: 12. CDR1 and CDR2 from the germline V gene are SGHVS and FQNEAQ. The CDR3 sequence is CASSRGQGRPTGYTF. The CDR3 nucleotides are TGTGCCAGCAGCCGGGGACAGGGAAGACCTACAGGCTACACCTTC.

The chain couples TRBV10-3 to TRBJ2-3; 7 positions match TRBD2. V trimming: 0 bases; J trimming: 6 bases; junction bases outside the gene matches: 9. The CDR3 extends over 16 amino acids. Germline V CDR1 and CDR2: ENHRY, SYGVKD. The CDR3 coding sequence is TGTGCCATCAGTGAGTCGAGTGGGGGGGAGAGGGATACGCAGTATTTT. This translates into CAISESSGGERDTQYF.

CDR3 bases: TGTGCCAGCAGTTTAGGAGGGTATCGTTCACCCCTCCACTTT. Amino acids: CASSLGGYRSPLHF. V and J are TRBV28 and TRBJ1-6; D ambiguous. Germline loops: CDR1 MDHEN, CDR2 SYDVKM. V was pared by 2 bases and J by 9 bases, with 11 bases between. The CDR3 consists of 14 residues.

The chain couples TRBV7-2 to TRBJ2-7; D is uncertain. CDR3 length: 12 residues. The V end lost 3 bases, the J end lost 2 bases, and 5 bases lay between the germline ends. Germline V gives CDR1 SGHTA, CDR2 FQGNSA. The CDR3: CASSFGPYEQYF. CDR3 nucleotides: TGTGCCAGCAGCTTTGGCCCCTACGAGCAGTACTTC.

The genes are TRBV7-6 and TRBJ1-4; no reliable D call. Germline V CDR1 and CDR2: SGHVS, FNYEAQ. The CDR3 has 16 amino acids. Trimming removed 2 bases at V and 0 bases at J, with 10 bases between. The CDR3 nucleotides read TGTGCCAGCAGCTTACCGGGGTTAACAACTAATGAAAAACTGTTTTTT. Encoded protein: CASSLPGLTTNEKLFF.

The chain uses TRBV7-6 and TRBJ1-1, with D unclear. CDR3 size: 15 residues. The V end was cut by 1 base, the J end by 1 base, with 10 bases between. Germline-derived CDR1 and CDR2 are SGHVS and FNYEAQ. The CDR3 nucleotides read TGTGCCAGCAGCTTAGGGCTCGCCCGGAACACTGAAGCTTTCTTT. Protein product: CASSLGLARNTEAFF.

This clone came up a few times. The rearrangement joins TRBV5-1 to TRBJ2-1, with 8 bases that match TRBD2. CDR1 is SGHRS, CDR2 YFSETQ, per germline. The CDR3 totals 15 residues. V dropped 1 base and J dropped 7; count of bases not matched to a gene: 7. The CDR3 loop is CASSLPGGGWNEQFF. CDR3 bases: TGCGCCAGCAGCTTGCCGGGAGGGGGTTGGAATGAGCAGTTCTTC.

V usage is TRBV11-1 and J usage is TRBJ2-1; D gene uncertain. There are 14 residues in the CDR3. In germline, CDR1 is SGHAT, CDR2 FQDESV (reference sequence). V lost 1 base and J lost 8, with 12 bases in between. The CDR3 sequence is CASSLVGSIDEQFF. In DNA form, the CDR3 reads TGTGCCAGCAGCTTAGTGGGTAGCATCGATGAGCAGTTCTTC. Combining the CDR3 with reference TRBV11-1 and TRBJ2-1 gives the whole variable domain EAEVAQSPRYKITEKSQAVAFWCDPISGHATLYWYRQILGQGPELLVQFQDESVVDDSQLPKDRFSAERLKGVDSTLKIQPAELGDSAMYLCASSLVGSIDEQFFGPGTRLTVL.

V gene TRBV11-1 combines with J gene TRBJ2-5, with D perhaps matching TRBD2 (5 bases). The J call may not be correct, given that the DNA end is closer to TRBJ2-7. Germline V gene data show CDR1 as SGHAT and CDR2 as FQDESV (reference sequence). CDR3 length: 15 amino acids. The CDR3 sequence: CASSLAPGSTYEQYF. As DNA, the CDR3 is TGTGCCAGCAGCTTAGCGCCGGGGAGTACTTACGAGCAGTACTTC.

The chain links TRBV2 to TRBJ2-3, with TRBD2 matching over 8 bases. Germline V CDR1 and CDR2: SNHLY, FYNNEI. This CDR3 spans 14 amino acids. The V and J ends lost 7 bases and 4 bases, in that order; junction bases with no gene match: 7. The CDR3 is CASNRGLASDTQYF. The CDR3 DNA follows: TGTGCCAGCAATCGTGGACTAGCTTCAGATACGCAGTATTTT. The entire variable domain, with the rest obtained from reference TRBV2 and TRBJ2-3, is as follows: EPEVTQTPSHQVTQMGQEVILRCVPISNHLYFYWYRQILGQKVEFLVSFYNNEISEKSEIFDDQFSVERPDGSNFTLKIRSTKLEDSAMYFCASNRGLASDTQYFGPGTRLTVL.

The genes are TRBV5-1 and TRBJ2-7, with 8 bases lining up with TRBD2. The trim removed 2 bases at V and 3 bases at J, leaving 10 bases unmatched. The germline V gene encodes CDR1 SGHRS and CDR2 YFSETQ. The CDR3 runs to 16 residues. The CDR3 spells CASSLTSGSSNYEQYF. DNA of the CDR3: TGCGCCAGCAGCTTAACGAGCGGGAGTTCGAACTACGAGCAGTACTTC.

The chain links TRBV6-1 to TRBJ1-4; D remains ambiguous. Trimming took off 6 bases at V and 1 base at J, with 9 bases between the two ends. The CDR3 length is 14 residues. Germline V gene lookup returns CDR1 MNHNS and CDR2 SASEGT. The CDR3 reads CASRPTETNEKLFF. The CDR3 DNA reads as TGTGCCAGCAGACCTACAGAAACTAATGAAAAACTGTTTTTT.

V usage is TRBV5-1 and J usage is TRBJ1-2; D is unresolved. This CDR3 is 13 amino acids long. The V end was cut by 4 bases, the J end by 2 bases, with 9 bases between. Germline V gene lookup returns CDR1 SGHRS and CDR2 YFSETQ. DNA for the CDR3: TGCGCCAGCAGCCTGAGCATCAACTATGGCTACACCTTC. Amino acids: CASSLSINYGYTF.

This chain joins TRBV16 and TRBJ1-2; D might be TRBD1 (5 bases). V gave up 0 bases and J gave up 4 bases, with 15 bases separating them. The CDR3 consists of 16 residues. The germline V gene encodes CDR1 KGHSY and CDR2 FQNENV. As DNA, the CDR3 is TGTGCCAGCAGCCAATCTCGTTCAGGGTACGGCTATGGCTACACCTTC. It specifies CASSQSRSGYGYGYTF.

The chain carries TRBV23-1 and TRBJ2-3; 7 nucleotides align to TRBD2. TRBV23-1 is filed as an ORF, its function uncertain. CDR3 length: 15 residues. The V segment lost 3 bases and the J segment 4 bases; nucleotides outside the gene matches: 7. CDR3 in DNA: TGCGCCAGCAGTCAGCCTAGCGGATCACCAGATACGCAGTATTTT. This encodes CASSQPSGSPDTQYF.

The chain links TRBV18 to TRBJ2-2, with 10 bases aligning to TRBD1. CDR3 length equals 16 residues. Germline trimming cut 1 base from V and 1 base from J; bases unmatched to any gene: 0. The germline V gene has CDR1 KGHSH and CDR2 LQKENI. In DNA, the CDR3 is TGTGCCAGCTCACCACGGGACAGGGGGAACACCGGGGAGCTGTTTTTT. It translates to CASSPRDRGNTGELFF.

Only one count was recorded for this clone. The CDR3 DNA follows: TGTGCCAGCAGTGAAGAGGGGGACATTTTCAGTAAGCCCCAGCATTTT. The encoded protein is CASSEEGDIFSKPQHF. This rearrangement joins TRBV6-1 to TRBJ1-5, with D possibly TRBD1 on 6 matching bases. Trimming shortened V by 1 base and J by 8 bases, and 18 bases separated the two germline ends. The germline V gene has CDR1 MNHNS and CDR2 SASEGT. The length of the CDR3 is 16 residues.

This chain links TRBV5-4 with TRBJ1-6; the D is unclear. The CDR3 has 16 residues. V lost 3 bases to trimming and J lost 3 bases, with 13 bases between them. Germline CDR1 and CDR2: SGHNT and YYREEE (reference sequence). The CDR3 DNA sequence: TGTGCCAGCAGCTCGGCCGAGCGGAGCTATAATTCACCCCTCCACTTT. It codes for CASSSAERSYNSPLHF.

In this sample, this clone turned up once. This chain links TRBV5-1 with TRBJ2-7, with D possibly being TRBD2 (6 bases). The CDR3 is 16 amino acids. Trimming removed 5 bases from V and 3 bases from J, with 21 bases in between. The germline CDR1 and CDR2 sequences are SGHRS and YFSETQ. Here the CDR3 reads CASRPGGGGWYYEQYF. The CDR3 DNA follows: TGCGCCAGCAGGCCGGGTGGTGGGGGGTGGTACTACGAGCAGTACTTC. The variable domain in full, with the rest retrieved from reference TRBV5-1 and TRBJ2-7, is KAGVTQTPRYLIKTRGQQVTLSCSPISGHRSVSWYQQTPGQGLQFLFEYFSETQRNKGNFPGRFSGRQFSNSRSEMNVSTLELGDSALYLCASRPGGGGWYYEQYFGPGTRLTVT.

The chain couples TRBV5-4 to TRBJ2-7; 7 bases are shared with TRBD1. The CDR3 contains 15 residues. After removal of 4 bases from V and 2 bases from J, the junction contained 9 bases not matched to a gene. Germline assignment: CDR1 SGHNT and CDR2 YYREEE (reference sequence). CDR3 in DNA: TGTGCCAGCAGCCTGTGGCGACAGGGCCCCTACGAGCAGTACTTC. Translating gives CASSLWRQGPYEQYF.

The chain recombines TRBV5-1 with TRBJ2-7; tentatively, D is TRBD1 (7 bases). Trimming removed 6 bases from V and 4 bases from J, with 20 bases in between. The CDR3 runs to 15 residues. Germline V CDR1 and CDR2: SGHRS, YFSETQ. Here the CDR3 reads CASTLQPGGGYEQYF. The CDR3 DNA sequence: TGCGCCAGCACCCTCCAACCAGGGGGAGGTTACGAGCAGTACTTC.

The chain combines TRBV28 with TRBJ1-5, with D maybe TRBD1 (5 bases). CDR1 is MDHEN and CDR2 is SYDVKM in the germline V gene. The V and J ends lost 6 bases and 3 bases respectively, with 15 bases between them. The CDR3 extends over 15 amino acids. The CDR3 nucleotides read TGTGCCAGCAGGGTGGGTAGGGGTTCCAATCAGCCCCAGCATTTT. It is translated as CASRVGRGSNQPQHF.